The rows below give T cell receptor beta chains drawn from one sample of a study of blood T cell repertoires in COVID-19. Method: immunoSEQ multiplex PCR; TCRdb's copy keeps in-frame clones and lacks some. The repertoire holds 350,000 to 500,000 clones, approximately 90% seen once, with approximately 0.92% in the top ten. The sequencing input was peripheral blood. The receptors derive from a man between 18 and 29 years old with COVID-19, enrolled during active disease. CDR3s include the opening cysteine and the closing phenylalanine or tryptophan. D genes are given only for firm matches.

J: TRBJ2-7; D: TRBD1; length: 15; V: TRBV29-1; CDR3: CSVELFGTGSYEQYF
J: TRBJ1-2; D: TRBD1; length: 12; V: TRBV6-5; CDR3: CASRRTGYGYTF
J: TRBJ2-1; D: TRBD1; length: 13; V: TRBV2; CDR3: CASKSGTGNEQFF
J: TRBJ2-3; D: NA; length: 16; V: TRBV11-3; CDR3: CASSLVPLDLTDTQYF
J: TRBJ2-2; D: TRBD1; length: 14; V: TRBV2; CDR3: CASSGTENTGELFF
J: TRBJ2-6; D: NA; length: 14; V: TRBV25-1; CDR3: CASSVIVGANVLTF
J: TRBJ1-2; D: NA; length: 12; V: TRBV12-3/TRBV12-4; CDR3: CASSFSNYGYTF
J: TRBJ2-7; D: NA; length: 15; V: TRBV2; CDR3: CASSPPVKGLYEQYF
J: TRBJ2-3; D: NA; length: 12; V: TRBV1; CDR3: CTSAGFTDTQYF
J: TRBJ2-7; D: TRBD1; length: 16; V: TRBV19; CDR3: CASSPDRQGMSYEQYF
J: TRBJ2-2; D: TRBD1; length: 17; V: TRBV4-1; CDR3: CASSRTRGSDHAGELFF
J: TRBJ1-5; D: NA; length: 14; V: TRBV5-1; CDR3: CASSLDGGNQPQHF
J: TRBJ1-4; D: TRBD1; length: 16; V: TRBV5-1; CDR3: CASSLGTQGGKEKLFF
J: TRBJ2-1; D: TRBD2; length: 16; V: TRBV4-1; CDR3: CASSLVAGGRYNEQFF
J: TRBJ2-7; D: TRBD2; length: 15; V: TRBV7-8; CDR3: CASSLGTRVTYEQYF
J: TRBJ2-6; D: NA; length: 15; V: TRBV28; CDR3: CASREGSSGANVLTF
J: TRBJ1-6; D: NA; length: 14; V: TRBV18; CDR3: CASSRDRDNSPLHF
J: TRBJ1-5; D: NA; length: 15; V: TRBV2; CDR3: CASSEASISNQPQHF
J: TRBJ1-6; D: NA; length: 15; V: TRBV19; CDR3: CASSIRTDNNSPLHF
J: TRBJ2-7; D: NA; length: 14; V: TRBV7-3; CDR3: CASSLGQLSSEQYF
J: TRBJ2-7; D: TRBD2; length: 13; V: TRBV19; CDR3: CASSGGVGYEQYF
J: TRBJ1-2; D: TRBD1; length: 14; V: TRBV5-4; CDR3: CASSAGTANYGYTF
J: TRBJ2-1; D: NA; length: 15; V: TRBV7-2; CDR3: CASSLSTSSYNEQFF
J: TRBJ2-3; D: NA; length: 17; V: TRBV10-3; CDR3: CAISEALSTTRTDTQYF
J: TRBJ2-5; D: TRBD2; length: 15; V: TRBV5-4; CDR3: CASSLGRGAGETQYF
J: TRBJ2-1; D: NA; length: 15; V: TRBV9; CDR3: CASSVDAGTYNEQFF
J: TRBJ1-5; D: TRBD1; length: 12; V: TRBV24-1; CDR3: CATGTGNQPQHF
J: TRBJ2-1; D: TRBD2; length: 15; V: TRBV19; CDR3: CASSRTSGGYNEQFF
J: TRBJ2-1; D: TRBD1; length: 15; V: TRBV19; CDR3: CASSYRDRGTNEQFF
J: TRBJ1-6; D: TRBD1; length: 15; V: TRBV19; CDR3: CASSDRDFYNSPLHF
J: TRBJ2-3; D: TRBD1; length: 14; V: TRBV28; CDR3: CASGDREGTDTQYF
J: TRBJ2-2; D: TRBD2; length: 17; V: TRBV4-2; CDR3: CASSQVLAGGSDGELFF
J: TRBJ2-1; D: TRBD1; length: 13; V: TRBV7-9; CDR3: CASSLRGLNEQFF
J: TRBJ1-1; D: NA; length: 13; V: TRBV24-1; CDR3: CATSDYPNTEAFF
J: TRBJ1-1; D: NA; length: 14; V: TRBV3-1/TRBV3-2; CDR3: CASSFPGLNTEAFF
J: TRBJ2-1; D: TRBD2; length: 14; V: TRBV2; CDR3: CASSGLAGAGEQFF
J: TRBJ2-5; D: NA; length: 13; V: TRBV5-1; CDR3: CASSGSGGETQYF
J: TRBJ2-3; D: NA; length: 14; V: TRBV11-3; CDR3: CASSTLTSTDTQYF
J: TRBJ2-3; D: NA; length: 14; V: TRBV3-1/TRBV3-2; CDR3: CASSQETGTDTQYF
J: TRBJ2-7; D: NA; length: 14; V: TRBV5-1; CDR3: CASSLEKQEGEQYF
J: TRBJ1-3; D: NA; length: 11; V: TRBV10-1; CDR3: CASSFWVGPLF
J: TRBJ2-6; D: NA; length: 16; V: TRBV5-6; CDR3: CASSLPIHSGANVLTF
J: TRBJ1-1; D: NA; length: 13; V: TRBV6-1; CDR3: CASSEHLNTEAFF
J: TRBJ2-3; D: TRBD2; length: 15; V: TRBV5-1; CDR3: CASSLVSGKADTQYF
J: TRBJ1-5; D: NA; length: 15; V: TRBV19; CDR3: CASSITGYSNQPQHF
J: TRBJ2-7; D: NA; length: 13; V: TRBV12-3/TRBV12-4; CDR3: CASSLVGGYEQYF
J: TRBJ2-1; D: NA; length: 15; V: TRBV7-9; CDR3: CASSLVGPGRDEQFF
J: TRBJ2-3; D: NA; length: 15; V: TRBV24-1; CDR3: CATSDLSGDGDTQYF
J: TRBJ2-1; D: NA; length: 13; V: TRBV3-1/TRBV3-2; CDR3: CASSLRTVNEQFF
J: TRBJ2-3; D: TRBD2; length: 16; V: TRBV5-4; CDR3: CASSQLTSTSTDTQYF
J: TRBJ2-3; D: NA; length: 12; V: TRBV7-8; CDR3: CASSDTRDTQYF
J: TRBJ1-5; D: NA; length: 14; V: TRBV7-9; CDR3: CASSQQGSNQPQHF
J: TRBJ1-3; D: NA; length: 15; V: TRBV27; CDR3: CASSSGLVSGNTIYF
J: TRBJ2-3; D: NA; length: 12; V: TRBV7-8; CDR3: CASSHRGDTQYF
J: TRBJ1-1; D: NA; length: 14; V: TRBV2; CDR3: CASSLDTGDTEAFF
J: TRBJ1-1; D: NA; length: 14; V: TRBV6-5; CDR3: CASSYPRGKTEAFF
J: TRBJ2-5; D: NA; length: 14; V: TRBV7-9; CDR3: CASSLGLGKETQYF
J: TRBJ2-5; D: TRBD2; length: 17; V: TRBV6-1; CDR3: CASSEGRTSGPKETQYF